The sequence of this T cell receptor beta chain was determined in a study of CD8 T cells in ankylosing spondylitis. Study results and limitations: Reportedly, matched ankylosing spondylitis synovial fluid was significantly enriched for disease-linked clones. Existing reports had already noted some motif variants in reactive arthritis synovial fluid and blood.

MiXCR was run by TCRdb on the 5' RACE reads, yielding one entry per CDR3 protein. The table lists about 250,000 distinct CDR3 sequences, over 30% of them singletons. V lost 2 bases, J lost 4 bases, and 8 bases lay in between. The germline V gene encodes CDR1 DFQATT and CDR2 SNEGSKA (reference sequence). This CDR3 is 13 amino acids long. At least ten counts were recorded for this clonotype. Its antigen is unidentified. Sample: blood, either unsorted or a sorted T cell fraction (not recorded which). The TCR sequence derives from a male donor with ankylosing spondylitis or in good health (not recorded which). This chain connects TRBV20-1 to TRBJ1-4, with D possibly being TRBD1 (6 bases). The CDR3 DNA reads as TGCAGTGCTAGACAAGGGGGTAATGAAAAACTGTTTTTT. Its protein is CSARQGGNEKLFF.